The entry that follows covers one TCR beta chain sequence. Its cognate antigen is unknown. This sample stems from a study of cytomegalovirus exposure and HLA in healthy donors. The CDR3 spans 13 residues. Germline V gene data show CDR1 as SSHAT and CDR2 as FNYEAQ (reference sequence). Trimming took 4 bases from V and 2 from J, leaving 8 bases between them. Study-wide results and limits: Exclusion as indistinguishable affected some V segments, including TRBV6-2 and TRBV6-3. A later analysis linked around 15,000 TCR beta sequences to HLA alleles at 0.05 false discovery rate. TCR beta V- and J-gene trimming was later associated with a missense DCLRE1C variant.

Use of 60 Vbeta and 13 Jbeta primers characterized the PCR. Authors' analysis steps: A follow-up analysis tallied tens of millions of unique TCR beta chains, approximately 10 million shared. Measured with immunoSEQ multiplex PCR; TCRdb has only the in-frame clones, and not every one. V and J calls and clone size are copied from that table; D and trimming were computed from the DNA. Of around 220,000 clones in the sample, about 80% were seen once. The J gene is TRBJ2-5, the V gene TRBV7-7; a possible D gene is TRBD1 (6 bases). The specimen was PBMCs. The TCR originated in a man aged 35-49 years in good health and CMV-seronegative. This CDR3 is CASSSGQQETQYF. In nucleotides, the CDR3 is TGTGCCAGCAGCTCAGGACAGCAAGAGACCCAGTACTTC.